The 20 T cell receptor beta chains below all came from one sample that was sequenced in a study of blood T cell repertoires in COVID-19. Only in-frame clones appear in the TCRdb table, and some are missing; sequencing was by immunoSEQ multiplex PCR. The data show about 160,000 clones, around 85% seen once. The sample was peripheral blood. The receptors were gathered from a man between 60 and 75 years old with active or convalescent COVID-19.

The chain combines TRBV23-1 with TRBJ2-3, with a weak D call TRBD1 (6 bases). TRBV23-1 is given ORF status, its function remaining uncertain. There are 13 residues in the CDR3. Trimming shortened V by 4 bases and J by 5 bases, and 10 bases separated the two germline ends. The CDR3 sequence is CASSPRGRDTQYF. The CDR3 DNA sequence: TGCGCCAGCAGTCCCAGGGGCCGAGATACGCAGTATTTT.

The chain carries TRBV18 and TRBJ2-2; TRBD1 is a possible D gene (5 bases). CDR3 length: 13 residues. The germline V and J ends were trimmed by 0 bases and 6 bases, with 5 bases remaining between them. From germline, CDR1 is KGHSH and CDR2 LQKENI. CDR3 region: CASSPPGAGELFF. The CDR3 DNA is TGTGCCAGCTCACCACCAGGGGCCGGGGAGCTGTTTTTT.

The CDR3 nucleotides are TGTGCCAGCAGCCACTCGCGGGACAGTCAGGCCTATGGCTACACCTTC. Protein: CASSHSRDSQAYGYTF. This sequence joins TRBV3-1 (or the pseudogene TRBV3-2) and TRBJ1-2, with 7 bases matching TRBD1. V lost 3 bases and J lost 4; bases outside the gene matches: 11. Germline V gives CDR1 LGHDT, CDR2 YNNKEL (reference sequence). The CDR3 is 16 residues long.

The chain recombines TRBV29-1 with TRBJ1-4, with D possibly matching TRBD1 (5 bases). Germline V gene data show CDR1 as SQVTM and CDR2 as ANQGSEA. Trimming shortened V by 7 bases and J by 8 bases, and 14 bases separated the two germline ends. This CDR3 region has 12 residues. The CDR3 spells CSARGDREKLFF. As DNA, the CDR3 is TGCAGCGCGCGGGGGGATCGGGAAAAACTGTTTTTT. The complete variable domain, with remaining parts taken from reference TRBV29-1 and TRBJ1-4, reads SAVISQKPSRDICQRGTSLTIQCQVDSQVTMMFWYRQQPGQSLTLIATANQGSEATYESGFVIDKFPISRPNLTFSTLTVSNMSPEDSSIYLCSARGDREKLFFGSGTQLSVL.

J is TRBJ1-2 and V is TRBV12-3 or TRBV12-4; D is possibly TRBD1 (5 bases). There are 13 residues in the CDR3. Trimming shortened V by 6 bases and J by 4 bases, and 12 bases separated the two germline ends. CDR3 in DNA: TGTGCCAGCAGCTTGACAGCGAGCTATGGCTACACCTTC. Its translation: CASSLTASYGYTF.

This clone has just one count. The V call is TRBV5-1, the J call TRBJ2-5, with 8 bases lining up with TRBD1. Trimming cost V 2 bases and J 4 bases; bases outside gene matches: 7. The CDR3 loop spans 15 amino acids. Per the germline V gene, CDR1 is SGHRS and CDR2 is YFSETQ. The CDR3 region has the DNA TGCGCCAGCAGCTTAAGAGGACAGGGAAGAGAGACCCAGTACTTC. This sequence encodes CASSLRGQGRETQYF.

V and J are TRBV7-9 and TRBJ2-7, with a tentative D call TRBD2 (5 bases). CDR1 SEHNR and CDR2 FQNEAQ come from the germline V gene (reference sequence). CDR3 length: 15 residues. The V end was cut by 2 bases, the J end by 4 bases, with 15 bases between. The CDR3 nucleotides are TGTGCCAGCAGCTTATCGGGATCGGGCCCATACGAGCAGTACTTC. Amino acid sequence: CASSLSGSGPYEQYF.

CDR3 in amino acids: CASRPLARGLSYGYTF. Written as DNA, the CDR3 is TGTGCCAGCAGACCCCTAGCCCGGGGTCTTTCCTATGGCTACACCTTC. The J gene is TRBJ1-2, the V gene TRBV11-2; D is unclear. This CDR3 has 16 residues. Looked up from germline, CDR1 is SGHAT and CDR2 is FQNNGV. The V gene lost 6 bases and the J gene lost 4 bases, with 21 bases spanning the gap.

This sequence joins TRBV5-1 and TRBJ2-3; TRBD2 might be the D (5 bases). CDR1 and CDR2 (germline): SGHRS, YFSETQ. V was trimmed by 7 bases and J by 8 bases, leaving 14 bases between them. The CDR3 sequence is 12 residues long. The CDR3: CASGPARGTQYF. CDR3 coding DNA: TGCGCCAGCGGCCCGGCCCGGGGTACGCAGTATTTT.

The rearrangement links TRBV18 to TRBJ1-4, with D possibly being TRBD1 (5 bases). CDR1 KGHSH and CDR2 LQKENI come from the germline V gene. With 4 bases removed from V and 6 bases from J, the gap between germline ends came to 18 bases. The CDR3 runs 16 residues. CDR3 in amino acids: CASSLRPQGPDEKLFF. Written as DNA, the CDR3 is TGTGCCAGCTCACTCCGACCCCAGGGCCCCGATGAAAAACTGTTTTTT.

The J gene is TRBJ2-7, the V gene TRBV19; unclear D gene. This CDR3 region has 16 residues. V was trimmed by 5 bases and J by 0 bases, leaving 17 bases between them. Looked up from germline, CDR1 is LNHDA and CDR2 is SQIVND (reference sequence). CDR3 bases: TGTGCCAGTAGTTTGGATTCTCAGGTGAACTCCTACGAGCAGTACTTC. Amino acids: CASSLDSQVNSYEQYF.

The V call is TRBV3-1 (or the pseudogene TRBV3-2), the J call TRBJ2-6, with TRBD1 identical over 7 bases. Germline trimming cut 3 bases from V and 4 bases from J; bases unmatched to any gene: 9. The CDR3 consists of 17 residues. Germline CDR1 and CDR2: LGHDT and YNNKEL (reference sequence). The CDR3 DNA follows: TGTGCCAGCAGCCAGGGACAGCGGAGGTTCGGGGCCAACGTCCTGACTTTC. Translating gives CASSQGQRRFGANVLTF.

This clone has only a few counts. The chain recombines TRBV5-5 with TRBJ1-6; 9 nucleotides agree with TRBD1. V was pared by 3 bases and J by 5 bases, with 3 bases of the junction left unmatched. Germline V gene data show CDR1 as SGHKS and CDR2 as YYEKEE (reference sequence). The CDR3 covers 15 residues. This CDR3 is CASSWGQGHNSPLHF. CDR3 bases: TGTGCCAGCAGCTGGGGACAGGGCCATAATTCACCCCTCCACTTT.

The J gene is TRBJ1-3, the V gene TRBV11-2; 7 bases agree with TRBD1. Germline V gene data show CDR1 as SGHAT and CDR2 as FQNNGV. CDR3 length: 16 amino acids. After removal of 5 bases from V and 0 bases from J, the junction contained 7 bases not matched to a gene. The CDR3: CASSPQGVVSGNTIYF. The CDR3 nucleotides are TGTGCCAGCAGCCCCCAGGGGGTCGTCTCTGGAAACACCATATATTTT.

The chain is built from TRBV9 and TRBJ2-5; the match to TRBD2 covers 12 bases. The CDR3 contains 14 residues. The germline V gene has CDR1 SGDLS and CDR2 YYNGEE. The J segment lost 5 bases and the V segment lost 4 bases, leaving 3 bases of the junction unmatched. The CDR3 loop reads CASSPGTSGETQYF. The DNA for the CDR3 is TGTGCCAGCAGCCCCGGGACTAGCGGGGAGACCCAGTACTTC.

This chain links TRBV2 with TRBJ1-5, with D hard to call. CDR1 is SNHLY, CDR2 FYNNEI, per germline. The CDR3 consists of 13 residues. Trimming took 7 bases from V and 1 from J, leaving 8 bases between them. The CDR3 region is CASNSVSNQPQHF. CDR3 nucleotide sequence: TGTGCCAGCAACTCGGTCAGCAATCAGCCCCAGCATTTT.

The chain links TRBV3-1 (or the pseudogene TRBV3-2) to TRBJ1-6; TRBD1 agrees at 9 bases. V lost 5 bases and J lost 8; bases outside the gene matches: 10. The CDR3 has 16 amino acids. CDR1 and CDR2 from the germline V gene are LGHDT and YNNKEL (reference sequence). CDR3 amino acids: CASSSHLDRGDSPLHF. CDR3 sequence (DNA): TGTGCCAGCAGCTCCCACCTCGACAGGGGGGATTCACCCCTCCACTTT.

The rearrangement uses TRBV7-2 and TRBJ2-1; TRBD1 matches at 7 bases. Germline V CDR1 and CDR2: SGHTA, FQGNSA. V shed 4 bases and J 7 bases; nucleotides not matched to a gene: 7. The CDR3 sequence is 14 residues long. The CDR3 DNA reads TGTGCCAGCAGCTCGAGACAACAGGGGAATGAGCAGTTCTTC. It codes for CASSSRQQGNEQFF.

V gene TRBV5-1 combines with J gene TRBJ2-5; D is ambiguous. Trimming pared 1 base from V and 0 bases from J, leaving 7 bases between. In germline, CDR1 is SGHRS, CDR2 YFSETQ. The CDR3 length is 14 residues. This CDR3 is CASSLRQDQETQYF. For the CDR3, the DNA is TGCGCCAGCAGCTTGCGCCAGGACCAAGAGACCCAGTACTTC.

The chain couples TRBV11-2 to TRBJ2-7, with 11 positions matching TRBD2. The CDR3 is made up of 17 amino acids. In germline, CDR1 is SGHAT, CDR2 FQNNGV. J was trimmed by 0 bases and V by 2 bases; bases with no gene match: 6. CDR3 sequence reads: CASSLPLAGALSYEQYF. Here the CDR3 DNA reads TGTGCCAGCAGCTTACCACTAGCGGGGGCCCTCTCCTACGAGCAGTACTTC.